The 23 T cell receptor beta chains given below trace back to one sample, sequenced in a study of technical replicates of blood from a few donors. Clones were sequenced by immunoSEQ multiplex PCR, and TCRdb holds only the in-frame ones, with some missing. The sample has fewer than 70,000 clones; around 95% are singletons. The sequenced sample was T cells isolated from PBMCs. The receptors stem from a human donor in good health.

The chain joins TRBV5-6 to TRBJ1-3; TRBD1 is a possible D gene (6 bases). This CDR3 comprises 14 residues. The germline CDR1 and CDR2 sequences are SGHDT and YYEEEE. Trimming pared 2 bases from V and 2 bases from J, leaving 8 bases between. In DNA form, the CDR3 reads TGTGCCAGCAGCTTCCAGGGGACTGGAAACACCATATATTTT. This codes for CASSFQGTGNTIYF.

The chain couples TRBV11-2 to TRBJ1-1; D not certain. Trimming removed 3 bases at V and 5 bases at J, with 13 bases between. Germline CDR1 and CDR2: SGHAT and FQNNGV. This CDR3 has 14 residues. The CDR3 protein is CASSFEEGGTEAFF. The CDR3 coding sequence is TGTGCCAGCAGCTTTGAGGAGGGAGGGACTGAAGCTTTCTTT.

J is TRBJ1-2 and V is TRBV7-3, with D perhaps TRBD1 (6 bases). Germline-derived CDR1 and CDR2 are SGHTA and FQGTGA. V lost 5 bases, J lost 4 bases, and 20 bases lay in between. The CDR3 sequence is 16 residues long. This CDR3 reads CASSVGQPTSTYGYTF. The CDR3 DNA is TGTGCCAGCAGCGTGGGACAACCCACCAGCACCTATGGCTACACCTTC.

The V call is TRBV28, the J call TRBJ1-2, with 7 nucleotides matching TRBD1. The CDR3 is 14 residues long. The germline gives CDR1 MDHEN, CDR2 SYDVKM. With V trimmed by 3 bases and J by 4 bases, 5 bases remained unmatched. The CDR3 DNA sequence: TGTGCCAGCAGTTTCCCGGGACAGTTCTATGGCTACACCTTC. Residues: CASSFPGQFYGYTF.

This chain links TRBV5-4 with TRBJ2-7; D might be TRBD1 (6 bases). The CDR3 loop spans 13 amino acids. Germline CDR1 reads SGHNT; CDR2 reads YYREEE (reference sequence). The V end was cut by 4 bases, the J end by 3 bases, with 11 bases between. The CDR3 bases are TGTGCCAGCAGCCTCCCGGACAGCTACGAGCAGTACTTC. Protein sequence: CASSLPDSYEQYF.

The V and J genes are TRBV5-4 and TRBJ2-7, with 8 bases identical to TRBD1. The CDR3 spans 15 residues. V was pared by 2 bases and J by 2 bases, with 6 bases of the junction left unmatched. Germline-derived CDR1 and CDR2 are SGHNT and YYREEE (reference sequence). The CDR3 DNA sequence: TGTGCCAGCAGCTTAGACAGGGGAATCACCTACGAGCAGTACTTC. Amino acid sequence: CASSLDRGITYEQYF.

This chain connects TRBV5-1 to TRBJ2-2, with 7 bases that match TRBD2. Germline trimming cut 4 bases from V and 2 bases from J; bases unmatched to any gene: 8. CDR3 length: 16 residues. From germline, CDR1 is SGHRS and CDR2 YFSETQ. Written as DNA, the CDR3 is TGCGCCAGCAGCCCATCTAGCGGCTCTAACACCGGGGAGCTGTTTTTT. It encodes CASSPSSGSNTGELFF.

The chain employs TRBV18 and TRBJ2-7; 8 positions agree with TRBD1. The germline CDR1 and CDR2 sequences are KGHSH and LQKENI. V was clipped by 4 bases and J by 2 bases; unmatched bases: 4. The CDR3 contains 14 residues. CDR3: CASSQGTGPYEQYF. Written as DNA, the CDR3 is TGTGCCAGCTCACAAGGGACAGGCCCCTACGAGCAGTACTTC.

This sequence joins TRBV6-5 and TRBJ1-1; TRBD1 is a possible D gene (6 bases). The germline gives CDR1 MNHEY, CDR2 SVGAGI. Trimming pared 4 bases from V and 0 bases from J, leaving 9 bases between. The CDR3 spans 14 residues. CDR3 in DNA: TGTGCCAGCAGTTTCGGGACATTGAACACTGAAGCTTTCTTT. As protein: CASSFGTLNTEAFF.

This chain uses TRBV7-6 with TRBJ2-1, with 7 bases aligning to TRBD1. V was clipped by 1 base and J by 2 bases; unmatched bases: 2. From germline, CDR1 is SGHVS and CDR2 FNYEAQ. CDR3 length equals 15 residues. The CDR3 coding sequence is TGTGCCAGCAGCTTAGGGACAGGAACCTACAATGAGCAGTTCTTC. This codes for CASSLGTGTYNEQFF.

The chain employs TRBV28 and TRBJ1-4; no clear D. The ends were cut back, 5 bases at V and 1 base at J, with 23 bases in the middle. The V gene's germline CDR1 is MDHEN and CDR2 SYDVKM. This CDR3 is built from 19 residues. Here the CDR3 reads CASSPSRVLREGTNEKLFF. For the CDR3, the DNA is TGTGCCAGCAGTCCGTCTAGGGTCCTCCGGGAAGGAACTAATGAAAAACTGTTTTTT.

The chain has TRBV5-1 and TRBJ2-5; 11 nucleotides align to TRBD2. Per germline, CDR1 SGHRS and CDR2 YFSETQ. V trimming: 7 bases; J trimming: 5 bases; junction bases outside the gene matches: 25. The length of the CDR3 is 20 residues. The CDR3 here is CASSLPTGTSGGASKETQYF. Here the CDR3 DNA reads TGCGCCAGCTCCCTGCCCACCGGGACTAGCGGAGGGGCTAGTAAGGAGACCCAGTACTTC.

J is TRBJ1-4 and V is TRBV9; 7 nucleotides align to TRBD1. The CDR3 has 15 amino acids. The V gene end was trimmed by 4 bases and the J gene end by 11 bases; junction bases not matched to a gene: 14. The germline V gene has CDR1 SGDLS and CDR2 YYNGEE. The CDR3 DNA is TGTGCCAGCAGCCCACCAGACAGGGCGGTCGGTAAACTGTTTTTT. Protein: CASSPPDRAVGKLFF.

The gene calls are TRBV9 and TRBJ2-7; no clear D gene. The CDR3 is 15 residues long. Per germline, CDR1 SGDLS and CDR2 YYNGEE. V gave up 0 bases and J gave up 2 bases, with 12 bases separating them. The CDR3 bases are TGTGCCAGCAGCGTAGGGGCCCAATTGACCTACGAGCAGTACTTC. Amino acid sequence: CASSVGAQLTYEQYF. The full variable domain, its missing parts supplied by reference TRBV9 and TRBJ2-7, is DSGVTQTPKHLITATGQRVTLRCSPRSGDLSVYWYQQSLDQGLQFLIQYYNGEERAKGNILERFSAQQFPDLHSELNLSSLELGDSALYFCASSVGAQLTYEQYFGPGTRLTVT.

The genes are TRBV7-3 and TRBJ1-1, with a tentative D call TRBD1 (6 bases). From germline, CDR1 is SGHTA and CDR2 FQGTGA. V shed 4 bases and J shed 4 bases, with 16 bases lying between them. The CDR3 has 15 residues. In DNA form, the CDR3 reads TGTGCCAGCAGCTGGGGCACAGGGATGGGCACTGAAGCTTTCTTT. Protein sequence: CASSWGTGMGTEAFF. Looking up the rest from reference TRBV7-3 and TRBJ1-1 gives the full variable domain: GAGVSQTPSNKVTEKGKYVELRCDPISGHTALYWYRQSLGQGPEFLIYFQGTGAADDSGLPNDRFFAVRPEGSVSTLKIQRTERGDSAVYLCASSWGTGMGTEAFFGQGTRLTVV.

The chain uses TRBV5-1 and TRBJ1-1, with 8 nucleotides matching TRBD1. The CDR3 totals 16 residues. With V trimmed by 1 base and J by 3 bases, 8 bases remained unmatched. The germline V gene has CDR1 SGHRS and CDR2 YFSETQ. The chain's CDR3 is CASSLQGAGLDTEAFF. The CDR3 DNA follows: TGCGCCAGCAGCTTGCAGGGGGCAGGGTTGGACACTGAAGCTTTCTTT.

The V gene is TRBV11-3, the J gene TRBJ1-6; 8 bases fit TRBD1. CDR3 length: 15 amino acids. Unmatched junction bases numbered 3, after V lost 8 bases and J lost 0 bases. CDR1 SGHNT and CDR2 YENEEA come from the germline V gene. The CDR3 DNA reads TGTGCCAGCTGCGGACAGGGCTCCTATAATTCACCCCTCCACTTT. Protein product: CASCGQGSYNSPLHF.

In DNA form, the CDR3 reads TGTGCCACCAGCAGAGAGGGACAGGGGGCCTACAATGAGCAGTTCTTC. Protein product: CATSREGQGAYNEQFF. The chain is built from TRBV15 and TRBJ2-1; 11 nucleotides line up with TRBD1. This CDR3 is built from 16 residues. CDR1 is LNHNV, CDR2 YYDKDF, per germline (reference sequence). Unmatched junction bases numbered 0, after V lost 0 bases and J lost 2 bases.

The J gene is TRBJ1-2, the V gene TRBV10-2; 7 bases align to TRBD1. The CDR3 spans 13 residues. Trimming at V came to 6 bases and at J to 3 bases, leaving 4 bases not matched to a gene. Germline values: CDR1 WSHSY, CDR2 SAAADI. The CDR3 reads CASSTGDYYGYTF. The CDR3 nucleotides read TGCGCCAGCAGCACAGGGGACTACTATGGCTACACCTTC.

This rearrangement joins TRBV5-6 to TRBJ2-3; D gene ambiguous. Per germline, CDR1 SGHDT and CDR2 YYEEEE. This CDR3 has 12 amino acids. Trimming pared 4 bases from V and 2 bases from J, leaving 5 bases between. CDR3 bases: TGTGCCAGCAGCATCCACACAGATACGCAGTATTTT. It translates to CASSIHTDTQYF.

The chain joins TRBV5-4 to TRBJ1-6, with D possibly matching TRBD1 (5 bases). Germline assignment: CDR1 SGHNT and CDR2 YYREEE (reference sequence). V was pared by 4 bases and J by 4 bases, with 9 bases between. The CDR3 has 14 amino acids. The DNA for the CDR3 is TGTGCCAGCAGCGTGGACACGTATAATTCACCCCTCCACTTT. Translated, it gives CASSVDTYNSPLHF.

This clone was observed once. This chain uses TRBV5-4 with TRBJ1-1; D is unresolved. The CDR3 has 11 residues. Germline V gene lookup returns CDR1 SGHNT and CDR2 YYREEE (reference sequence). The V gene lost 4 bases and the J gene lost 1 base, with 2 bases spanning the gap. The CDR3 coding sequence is TGTGCCAGCAGCCAGAACACTGAAGCTTTCTTT. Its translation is CASSQNTEAFF.

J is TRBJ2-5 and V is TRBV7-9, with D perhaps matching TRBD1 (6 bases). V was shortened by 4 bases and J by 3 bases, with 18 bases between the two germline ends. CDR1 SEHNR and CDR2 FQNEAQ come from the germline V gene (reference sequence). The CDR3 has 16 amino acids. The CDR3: CASSYVRGITEETQYF. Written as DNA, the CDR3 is TGTGCCAGCAGCTACGTGAGGGGGATTACCGAAGAGACCCAGTACTTC.